A single sample gave rise to the 32 T cell receptor beta chains below, sequenced in a study of blood T cell repertoires in COVID-19. Measured with immunoSEQ multiplex PCR; TCRdb has only the in-frame clones, and not every one. The sample lists 81,000 or so clones, 85% to 95% occurring once. Source material: peripheral blood. The receptors originated from an older woman with active COVID-19.

The chain joins TRBV5-6 to TRBJ2-3; no clear D. Between the trimmed V and J ends, which lost 0 bases and 6 bases, there was a span of 11 bases. Per the germline V gene, CDR1 is SGHDT and CDR2 is YYEEEE. This CDR3 has 14 residues. CDR3 nucleotides: TGTGCCAGCAGCTTGGGTTTGGTGAGGGATACGCAGTATTTT. Translated: CASSLGLVRDTQYF. Filled out from reference TRBV5-6 and TRBJ2-3, the complete variable domain reads DAGVTQSPTHLIKTRGQQVTLRCSPKSGHDTVSWYQQALGQGPQFIFQYYEEEERQRGNFPDRFSGHQFPNYSSELNVNALLLGDSALYLCASSLGLVRDTQYFGPGTRLTVL.

In this sample, this clone turned up once. The genes are TRBV30 and TRBJ1-3, with a tentative D call TRBD1 (6 bases). In germline, CDR1 is GTSNPN, CDR2 SVGIG (reference sequence). This CDR3 has 15 residues. Trimming shortened V by 5 bases and J by 1 base, and 15 bases separated the two germline ends. This CDR3 reads CAWLGQSPSGNTIYF. CDR3 bases: TGTGCCTGGTTGGGACAATCCCCTTCTGGAAACACCATATATTTT. The full variable domain, with the rest looked up from reference TRBV30 and TRBJ1-3, is SQTIHQWPATLVQPVGSPLSLECTVEGTSNPNLYWYRQAAGRGLQLLFYSVGIGQISSEVPQNLSASRPQDRQFILSSKKLLLSDSGFYLCAWLGQSPSGNTIYFGEGSWLTVV.

This clone has a handful of counts. This rearrangement joins TRBV2 to TRBJ2-5, with a tentative D call TRBD1 (5 bases). The germline CDR1 and CDR2 sequences are SNHLY and FYNNEI. The CDR3 sequence is 14 residues long. Trimming removed 3 bases from V and 5 bases from J, with 13 bases in between. CDR3 protein: CASSDYRGRETQYF. CDR3 DNA sequence: TGTGCCAGCAGTGATTATAGGGGAAGGGAGACCCAGTACTTC.

This clone was seen a few times. This sequence joins TRBV20-1 and TRBJ2-2; the D is unclear. This CDR3 has 14 residues. CDR1 and CDR2 (germline): DFQATT, SNEGSKA (reference sequence). Trimming took 3 bases from V and 0 from J, leaving 8 bases between them. This CDR3 reads CSASLGPNTGELFF. The CDR3 DNA reads TGCAGTGCTAGTCTGGGCCCGAACACCGGGGAGCTGTTTTTT.

The chain employs TRBV28 and TRBJ2-5, with D possibly TRBD2 on 6 matching bases. Trimming pared 2 bases from V and 0 bases from J, leaving 10 bases between. The CDR3 spans 15 residues. CDR1 is MDHEN, CDR2 SYDVKM, per germline. CDR3 loop: CASSLRGTHQETQYF. CDR3 bases: TGTGCCAGCAGTTTAAGAGGGACTCACCAAGAGACCCAGTACTTC.

The chain carries TRBV19 and TRBJ1-5; 7 bases are a match to TRBD1. The CDR3 totals 14 residues. J lost 7 bases, V lost 9 bases, and 12 bases had no gene match. The germline V gene encodes CDR1 LNHDA and CDR2 SQIVND (reference sequence). The CDR3 sequence is CASRTGHGGQPQHF. In DNA, the CDR3 is TGTGCCAGCCGGACAGGACACGGTGGACAGCCCCAGCATTTT.

The chain recombines TRBV28 with TRBJ2-5; a possible D gene is TRBD2 (6 bases). Germline values: CDR1 MDHEN, CDR2 SYDVKM. Trimming left V 5 bases short and J 1 base short, with 11 bases between. The CDR3 runs to 14 residues. The CDR3: CASSPQGLQETQYF. CDR3 nucleotides: TGTGCCAGCAGTCCTCAGGGACTCCAAGAGACCCAGTACTTC.

The V and J genes are TRBV9 and TRBJ1-4; D gene uncertain. V lost 0 bases, J lost 3 bases, and 9 bases lay in between. Germline assignment: CDR1 SGDLS and CDR2 YYNGEE. CDR3 length: 15 residues. Here the CDR3 DNA reads TGTGCCAGCAGCGTAGGGTACACAGCTAATGAAAAACTGTTTTTT. As protein: CASSVGYTANEKLFF. Drawing the rest from reference TRBV9 and TRBJ1-4, the complete variable domain is DSGVTQTPKHLITATGQRVTLRCSPRSGDLSVYWYQQSLDQGLQFLIQYYNGEERAKGNILERFSAQQFPDLHSELNLSSLELGDSALYFCASSVGYTANEKLFFGSGTQLSVL.

The rearrangement uses TRBV12-3 or TRBV12-4 and TRBJ2-5; perhaps TRBD2 as D (6 bases). Deletions cut 3 bases from V and 4 bases from J, with 6 bases between. This CDR3 is built from 12 residues. The CDR3 loop is CASSFGGETQYF. As DNA, the CDR3 is TGTGCCAGCAGTTTCGGGGGAGAGACCCAGTACTTC.

This clone was detected only a few times. The chain joins TRBV6-6 to TRBJ2-5, with D perhaps TRBD2 (6 bases). With 2 bases removed from V and 9 bases from J, the gap between germline ends came to 13 bases. Germline loops: CDR1 MNHNY, CDR2 SVGAGI (reference sequence). The CDR3 length is 13 residues. Here the CDR3 DNA reads TGTGCCAGCAGTTACGAGGGTCCGGGGGCCCAGTACTTC. Protein: CASSYEGPGAQYF.

V usage is TRBV19 and J usage is TRBJ1-2, with a tentative D call TRBD1 (6 bases). V lost 7 bases and J lost 7, with 22 bases in between. The CDR3 runs to 15 residues. In germline, CDR1 is LNHDA, CDR2 SQIVND (reference sequence). As DNA, the CDR3 is TGTGCCAGTAACCGATACGGGGGGCAGGTCGGTGGCTACACCTTC. The encoded protein is CASNRYGGQVGGYTF.

This chain connects TRBV12-3 or TRBV12-4 to TRBJ1-1; no reliable D call. Trimming cost V 5 bases and J 2 bases, with 9 bases left between them. CDR3 size: 13 residues. For the CDR3, the DNA is TGTGCCAGCAGTCGACTGCTAAACACTGAAGCTTTCTTT. The encoded protein is CASSRLLNTEAFF.

This chain connects TRBV20-1 to TRBJ2-3; 8 bases fit TRBD2. The germline V gene encodes CDR1 DFQATT and CDR2 SNEGSKA (reference sequence). The CDR3 totals 14 residues. The junction had 6 bases not matched to a gene; V was cut back by 3 bases and J by 4 bases. The CDR3 DNA sequence: TGCAGTGCTAGTAAGGGAGCGGGAGCAGATACGCAGTATTTT. Protein product: CSASKGAGADTQYF.

V usage is TRBV9 and J usage is TRBJ1-4; 7 bases fit TRBD1. Germline V gene sequence: CDR1 SGDLS, CDR2 YYNGEE. The CDR3 loop spans 15 amino acids. Unmatched junction bases numbered 11, after V lost 4 bases and J lost 8 bases. The CDR3 loop is CASSPAGTVGEKLFF. CDR3 in DNA: TGTGCCAGCAGCCCAGCCGGGACAGTGGGGGAAAAACTGTTTTTT.

The chain has TRBV12-5 and TRBJ2-1, with 9 nucleotides matching TRBD1. Germline loops: CDR1 LGHNT, CDR2 FRNRAP. After removal of 0 bases from V and 7 bases from J, the junction contained 16 bases not matched to a gene. CDR3 size: 19 residues. Here the CDR3 DNA reads TGTGCTAGTGGTTTGGTAATTTGGGACAGGGAGGAAATGGGGAATGAGCAGTTCTTC. Translated: CASGLVIWDREEMGNEQFF.

J is TRBJ1-3 and V is TRBV28; maybe TRBD1 (5 bases). V lost 2 bases to trimming and J lost 0 bases, with 8 bases between them. In germline, CDR1 is MDHEN, CDR2 SYDVKM. The CDR3 is made up of 15 amino acids. The CDR3 DNA reads as TGTGCCAGCAGTTTAGGCGGGGGCTCTGGAAACACCATATATTTT. This translates into CASSLGGGSGNTIYF.

The chain links TRBV5-6 to TRBJ1-5; TRBD1 aligns across 7 bases. CDR3 length: 16 residues. The germline V gene encodes CDR1 SGHDT and CDR2 YYEEEE. J lost 6 bases, V lost 1 base, and 10 bases had no gene match. DNA for the CDR3: TGTGCCAGCAGCTTGAGGGGGCCAAGCGACGGTCAGCCCCAGCATTTT. This codes for CASSLRGPSDGQPQHF.

The rearrangement uses TRBV9 and TRBJ1-1, with a weak D call TRBD1 (5 bases). V lost 0 bases and J 0 bases, leaving 15 bases between the germline ends. The CDR3 covers 17 residues. Germline-derived CDR1 and CDR2 are SGDLS and YYNGEE. The CDR3 region is CASSVEGRVGMNTEAFF. CDR3 nucleotides: TGTGCCAGCAGCGTAGAGGGCAGGGTGGGGATGAACACTGAAGCTTTCTTT.

This clone appeared a few times. The V and J genes are TRBV15 and TRBJ1-4; the match to TRBD1 covers 10 bases. The germline gives CDR1 LNHNV, CDR2 YYDKDF (reference sequence). This CDR3 has 14 residues. Trimming at V came to 5 bases and at J to 8 bases, leaving 5 bases not matched to a gene. The CDR3 here is CATSHGTGEEKLFF. CDR3 coding DNA: TGTGCCACCAGCCACGGGACAGGGGAAGAAAAACTGTTTTTT.

The genes are TRBV30 and TRBJ1-6; D might be TRBD1 (5 bases). Per the germline V gene, CDR1 is GTSNPN and CDR2 is SVGIG (reference sequence). The CDR3 runs 16 residues. V gave up 3 bases and J gave up 5 bases, with 17 bases separating them. The DNA of the CDR3 is TGTGCCTGGAGGCCTGGGGGGGGGTGGAATAATTCACCCCTCCACTTT. This encodes CAWRPGGGWNNSPLHF. The whole variable domain, remainder taken from reference TRBV30 and TRBJ1-6, is SQTIHQWPATLVQPVGSPLSLECTVEGTSNPNLYWYRQAAGRGLQLLFYSVGIGQISSEVPQNLSASRPQDRQFILSSKKLLLSDSGFYLCAWRPGGGWNNSPLHFGNGTRLTVT.

This rearrangement joins TRBV6-1 to TRBJ1-3; 7 nucleotides line up with TRBD1. V was clipped by 4 bases and J by 2 bases; unmatched bases: 8. The CDR3 covers 16 residues. Germline-derived CDR1 and CDR2 are MNHNS and SASEGT. The CDR3 DNA reads TGTGCCAGCAGTGTCCTATCCGGGACAGCTGGAAACACCATATATTTT. Its translation: CASSVLSGTAGNTIYF.

This clone appeared a single time. The V gene is TRBV2, the J gene TRBJ1-1; 8 nucleotides align to TRBD1. The CDR3 is made up of 16 amino acids. Germline-derived CDR1 and CDR2 are SNHLY and FYNNEI. The junction had 11 bases not matched to a gene; V was cut back by 4 bases and J by 4 bases. CDR3 sequence: CASSVAVDRVSTEAFF. The CDR3 coding sequence is TGTGCCAGCAGTGTCGCCGTGGACAGGGTTAGCACTGAAGCTTTCTTT.

The V call is TRBV5-4, the J call TRBJ1-2, with D unclear. CDR3 length equals 14 residues. V was shortened by 0 bases and J by 0 bases, with 6 bases between the two germline ends. Germline V gene sequence: CDR1 SGHNT, CDR2 YYREEE (reference sequence). CDR3 coding DNA: TGTGCCAGCAGCTTGGACGCAGCTAACTATGGCTACACCTTC. Translating gives CASSLDAANYGYTF.

The chain carries TRBV6-5 and TRBJ1-5; TRBD1 matches at 7 bases. The CDR3 runs to 14 residues. V dropped 6 bases and J dropped 3; count of bases not matched to a gene: 5. Per the germline V gene, CDR1 is MNHEY and CDR2 is SVGAGI. The CDR3 region is CASRPGQHNQPQHF. The CDR3 region has the DNA TGTGCCAGCAGGCCGGGACAGCACAATCAGCCCCAGCATTTT.

Comments on this clone: The germline gene is not matched at one end of the junction; a read error may be the cause. J is TRBJ1-5 and V is TRBV18; 9 bases are a match to TRBD1. The V gene's germline CDR1 is KGHSH and CDR2 LQKENI. The CDR3 is made up of 13 amino acids. The CDR3 sequence is CATSRTGDQPQHF. Here the CDR3 DNA reads TGTGCCACCTCACGGACAGGGGATCAGCCCCAGCATTTT. Full variable domain (remainder filled in from reference TRBV18 and TRBJ1-5): NAGVMQNPRHLVRRRGQEARLRCSPMKGHSHVYWYRQLPEEGLKFMVYLQKENIIDESGMPKERFSAEFPKEGPSILRIQQVVRGDSAAYFCATSRTGDQPQHFGDGTRLSIL.

The rearrangement joins TRBV7-2 to TRBJ1-2; possible D gene TRBD1, 6 bases. The germline CDR1 and CDR2 sequences are SGHTA and FQGNSA. The V end was cut by 0 bases, the J end by 4 bases, with 9 bases between. The CDR3 is 14 residues long. The CDR3 DNA reads TGTGCCAGCAGCTTAGCGGCGGGGGCCTATGGCTACACCTTC. Its protein product is CASSLAAGAYGYTF.

The V gene is TRBV3-1 (or the pseudogene TRBV3-2), the J gene TRBJ2-7; 15 nucleotides match TRBD2. J gave up 1 base and V 4 bases, and 8 bases lay outside the gene matches. Germline lookup yields CDR1 LGHDT and CDR2 YNNKEL (reference sequence). This CDR3 is 18 amino acids long. CDR3 bases: TGTGCCAGCAGCCCCGGACTAGCGGGAGGGGCAAATTCCTACGAGCAGTACTTC. Protein sequence: CASSPGLAGGANSYEQYF.

V is TRBV28 and J is TRBJ1-2; TRBD1 matches at 10 bases. Germline CDR1 reads MDHEN; CDR2 reads SYDVKM. V was pared by 7 bases and J by 1 base, with 12 bases of the junction left unmatched. The CDR3 consists of 17 residues. CDR3 region: CASTRGQGNNVNYGYTF. CDR3 DNA: TGTGCCAGCACGAGGGGACAGGGGAATAACGTTAACTATGGCTACACCTTC.

The table lists this clone with a count of one. The rearrangement joins TRBV5-5 to TRBJ2-1, with a tentative D call TRBD1 (6 bases). Per germline, CDR1 SGHKS and CDR2 YYEKEE (reference sequence). V dropped 1 base and J dropped 10 bases, with 30 bases sitting between them. The CDR3 length is 19 residues. This CDR3 reads CASSLFFTKGEQGVREQFF. DNA of the CDR3: TGTGCCAGCAGCTTGTTCTTTACAAAGGGGGAACAGGGTGTTAGGGAGCAGTTCTTC.

This rearrangement joins TRBV28 to TRBJ2-5, with no clear D. The V gene's germline CDR1 is MDHEN and CDR2 SYDVKM. The CDR3 has 13 residues. V dropped 4 bases and J dropped 2 bases, with 8 bases sitting between them. The CDR3 sequence: CASSSSGQETQYF. The DNA of the CDR3 is TGTGCCAGCAGTTCGTCAGGTCAAGAGACCCAGTACTTC.

The chain employs TRBV2 and TRBJ2-7; tentative D call: TRBD2 (6 bases). V lost 7 bases, J lost 1 base, and 14 bases lay in between. Germline V CDR1 and CDR2: SNHLY, FYNNEI. The CDR3 sequence is 14 residues long. CDR3 nucleotide sequence: TGTGCCAGCACCAAGGGAGCGGGTTCCTACGAGCAGTACTTC. Its translation: CASTKGAGSYEQYF. Supplemented by reference TRBV2 and TRBJ2-7, the full variable domain reads EPEVTQTPSHQVTQMGQEVILRCVPISNHLYFYWYRQILGQKVEFLVSFYNNEISEKSEIFDDQFSVERPDGSNFTLKIRSTKLEDSAMYFCASTKGAGSYEQYFGPGTRLTVT.

The CDR3 here is CASRRHRDTQETQYF. CDR3 nucleotide sequence: TGTGCCAGCAGACGCCACCGGGACACACAAGAGACCCAGTACTTC. V is TRBV6-6 and J is TRBJ2-5, with D maybe TRBD1 (6 bases). V lost 6 bases and J 2 bases, leaving 16 bases between the germline ends. Germline CDR1 is MNHNY and CDR2 is SVGAGI (reference sequence). The CDR3 is made up of 15 amino acids.